A selection of T cell receptor beta chains follows, all from one sample in a study of cytomegalovirus exposure and HLA in healthy donors. The assay was immunoSEQ multiplex PCR, and TCRdb's table has in-frame clones only and misses some. The sample has about 86,000 clones; around 70% are singletons. Sequenced input: PBMCs. The source is a man aged 55 to 70 in good health and CMV-seronegative. Both conserved end residues are part of each CDR3. D genes are given only for firm matches. Size values are once, few and many counts, or a class for expanded clones, and some rows have none.

TRBJ2-2	NA	NA	TRBV12-5	CASGLFPDTGELFF	TGTGCTAGTGGTTTGTTCCCCGACACCGGGGAGCTGTTTTTT
TRBJ2-1	TRBD2	few	TRBV4-3	CASSRLSGNSYNEQFF	TGCGCCAGCAGCCGCTTAAGCGGGAATTCCTACAATGAGCAGTTCTTC
TRBJ1-4	NA	NA	TRBV4-3	CASSQEGQPEKLFF	TGCGCCAGCAGCCAAGAGGGGCAGCCCGAAAAACTGTTTTTT
TRBJ2-1	TRBD2	NA	TRBV29-1	CSSFTGGGNNEQFF	TGCAGCTCATTTACGGGGGGGGGAAACAATGAGCAGTTCTTC
TRBJ1-6	TRBD1	NA	TRBV7-2	CASSLGTVNNSPLHF	TGTGCCAGCAGCCTCGGGACAGTCAATAATTCACCCCTCCACTTT
TRBJ1-2	NA	NA	TRBV6-5	CASSYGQGLYGYTF	TGTGCCAGCAGTTACGGGCAGGGACTATATGGCTACACCTTC
TRBJ2-2	NA	NA	TRBV29-1	CSVEDPTSGLISPGELFF	TGCAGCGTTGAAGATCCCACTAGTGGTCTTATTAGCCCCGGGGAGCTGTTTTTT
TRBJ2-3	TRBD2	NA	TRBV5-1	CASSLRGLAGAGDTQYF	TGCGCCAGCAGCTTGAGGGGACTAGCGGGAGCAGGAGATACGCAGTATTTT
TRBJ2-7	TRBD1	NA	TRBV28	CASRGGTGNEQYF	TGTGCCAGCAGGGGGGGGACAGGGAACGAGCAGTACTTC
TRBJ2-2	TRBD2	few	TRBV29-1	CSVESGMYPGELFF	TGCAGCGTTGAGAGCGGGATGTATCCCGGGGAGCTGTTTTTT
TRBJ2-4	TRBD1	once	TRBV7-2	CASSPGTGGNIQYF	TGTGCCAGCAGCCCCGGGACAGGGGGAAACATTCAGTACTTC
TRBJ2-3	TRBD1	NA	TRBV6-6	CASRGPGTGGEDTQYF	TGTGCCAGCAGGGGACCCGGGACAGGGGGCGAAGATACGCAGTATTTT
TRBJ2-5	TRBD1	NA	TRBV6-5	CASSSGQGLETQYF	TGTGCCAGCAGCTCAGGACAGGGGTTGGAGACCCAGTACTTC
TRBJ2-5	TRBD2	NA	TRBV18	CASSPKGRGGTETQYF	TGTGCCAGCTCACCAAAAGGACGGGGGGGTACGGAGACCCAGTACTTC
TRBJ1-1	NA	NA	TRBV9	CASSVSGDDTEAFF	TGTGCCAGCAGCGTATCGGGGGACGACACTGAAGCTTTCTTT
TRBJ2-5	TRBD2	NA	TRBV6-1	CASSDQTFSSGGTTQETQYF	TGTGCCAGCAGTGATCAGACGTTCTCTAGCGGGGGGACAACACAAGAGACCCAGTACTTC
TRBJ2-5	TRBD2	few	TRBV9	CASSPLLASGEETQYF	TGTGCCAGCAGCCCACTCTTGGCTAGCGGGGAAGAGACCCAGTACTTC
TRBJ2-5	NA	NA	TRBV4-3	CASSQGVGGETQYF	TGCGCCAGCAGCCAAGGTGTGGGAGGCGAGACCCAGTACTTC
TRBJ2-3	TRBD1	few	TRBV2	CASSPRTGRIADTQYF	TGTGCCAGCAGTCCGCGGACAGGGAGGATCGCAGATACGCAGTATTTT
TRBJ2-3	NA	once	TRBV29-1	CSEAGREEADTQYF	TGCAGCGAAGCAGGGCGTGAAGAAGCAGATACGCAGTATTTT
TRBJ2-3	NA	NA	TRBV25-1	CASSEYSTWYF	TGTGCCAGCAGTGAATATAGCACGTGGTATTTT
TRBJ1-2	NA	NA	TRBV7-2	CASSLGGGRGGYTF	TGTGCCAGCAGCTTAGGAGGGGGGAGGGGTGGCTACACCTTC
TRBJ2-1	TRBD2	NA	TRBV29-1	CSVGGDPYNEQFF	TGCAGCGTGGGGGGGGATCCCTACAATGAGCAGTTCTTC
TRBJ2-5	TRBD1	NA	TRBV28	CASSSDRSGSWQETQYF	TGTGCCAGCAGTTCGGACAGGTCGGGTTCTTGGCAAGAGACCCAGTACTTC
TRBJ1-2	NA	few	TRBV5-1	CASSLAADGYPF	TGCGCCAGCAGCTTGGCAGCGGATGGCTACCCCTTC
TRBJ1-3	NA	few	TRBV28	CASSLGGRAGNTIYF	TGTGCCAGCAGTTTAGGGGGCAGGGCTGGAAACACCATATATTTT
TRBJ2-2	TRBD1	once	TRBV7-7	CASSLAHRGNTGELFF	TGTGCCAGCAGCTTAGCGCACAGGGGAAACACCGGGGAGCTGTTTTTT
TRBJ1-4	TRBD1	NA	TRBV5-1	CASSRDRGGNEKLFF	TGCGCCAGCAGCCGGGACAGGGGTGGCAATGAAAAACTGTTTTTT
TRBJ1-4	NA	NA	TRBV2	CASRASAATNEKLFF	TGTGCCAGCAGGGCAAGCGCTGCAACTAATGAAAAACTGTTTTTT
TRBJ2-3	NA	NA	TRBV2	CASSAGIPSTDTQYF	TGTGCCAGCAGTGCGGGGATTCCCTCGACAGATACGCAGTATTTT
TRBJ2-5	TRBD2	NA	TRBV7-9	CASSRLAEETQYF	TGTGCCAGCAGCCGACTAGCGGAAGAGACCCAGTACTTC
TRBJ1-2	NA	NA	TRBV11-2	CASSLEAPGGYTF	TGTGCCAGCAGCTTAGAAGCGCCGGGTGGCTACACCTTC
TRBJ2-2	TRBD1	NA	TRBV6-6	CASSPPGTENTGELFF	TGTGCCAGCTCCCCCCCCGGGACAGAAAACACCGGGGAGCTGTTTTTT
TRBJ2-7	TRBD1	NA	TRBV5-1	CASSVGQGSYEQYF	TGCGCCAGCAGCGTGGGACAGGGATCCTACGAGCAGTACTTC
TRBJ1-5	TRBD1	few	TRBV6-1	CASSEGPRGLSNQPQHF	TGTGCCAGCAGTGAAGGTCCCAGGGGGCTAAGCAATCAGCCCCAGCATTTT
TRBJ2-7	TRBD1	few	TRBV6-5	CASTPPGQGYEQYF	TGTGCCAGCACTCCCCCCGGACAGGGTTACGAGCAGTACTTC
TRBJ1-5	NA	NA	TRBV5-6	CASSQMDTTNQPQHF	TGTGCCAGCAGCCAAATGGACACTACAAATCAGCCCCAGCATTTT
TRBJ1-5	NA	few	TRBV19	CASSIVGGRSQPQHF	TGTGCCAGTAGTATAGTGGGGGGTCGGAGCCAGCCCCAGCATTTT
TRBJ1-6	NA	once	TRBV19	CASSRVLENSPLHF	TGTGCCAGTAGTCGGGTATTAGAAAATTCACCCCTCCACTTT
TRBJ2-3	TRBD1	few	TRBV6-1	CASRETTGPDTQYF	TGTGCCAGCAGGGAAACGACAGGGCCAGATACGCAGTATTTT
TRBJ2-1	NA	NA	TRBV29-1	CSVEERATNEQFF	TGCAGCGTTGAAGAGCGGGCAACCAATGAGCAGTTCTTC
TRBJ2-3	NA	few	TRBV27	CASSYPGRDTQYF	TGTGCCAGCAGTTACCCTGGGCGAGATACGCAGTATTTT
TRBJ1-2	TRBD1	NA	TRBV20-1	CSARDRDGYTF	TGCAGTGCTAGGGACAGGGACGGCTACACCTTC
TRBJ1-3	NA	few	TRBV5-6	CASSLDWSSGNTIYF	TGTGCCAGCAGCTTGGACTGGAGCTCTGGAAACACCATATATTTT
TRBJ2-1	TRBD2	NA	TRBV4-3	CASSQEWSSGGDPYNEQFF	TGCGCCAGCAGCCAAGAGTGGTCAAGCGGGGGGGACCCCTACAATGAGCAGTTCTTC
TRBJ2-7	TRBD1	NA	TRBV6-5	CASSTPGQDPYEQYF	TGTGCCAGCAGTACCCCGGGACAGGACCCCTACGAGCAGTACTTC
TRBJ2-7	NA	NA	TRBV6-1	CASSGPGTLNEQYF	TGTGCCAGCAGTGGGCCGGGGACTCTCAACGAGCAGTACTTC
TRBJ2-6	TRBD2	few	TRBV13	CASSLGAGGSGANVLTF	TGTGCCAGCAGCTTAGGGGCGGGGGGTTCTGGGGCCAACGTCCTGACTTTC
TRBJ1-2	NA	NA	TRBV2	CASLESGYTF	TGTGCCAGTCTGGAGAGTGGCTACACCTTC
TRBJ2-3	NA	NA	TRBV7-2	CASSSRERETNTQYF	TGTGCCAGCAGCTCCCGGGAAAGAGAAACAAATACGCAGTATTTT
TRBJ1-3	NA	few	TRBV4-2	CASSQDRGVGNTIYF	TGTGCCAGCAGCCAAGACCGGGGGGTCGGAAACACCATATATTTT
TRBJ2-1	TRBD1	NA	TRBV4-3	CASSQWDSYNEQFF	TGCGCCAGCAGCCAGTGGGACAGCTACAATGAGCAGTTCTTC